The 21 T cell receptor beta chains below were found in one sample sequenced in a study of CD8 T cells in ankylosing spondylitis. One entry per CDR3 protein, called by TCRdb with MiXCR from the 5' RACE reads. The table includes tens of thousands of distinct CDR3 sequences, 2.5% to 3.5% detected once. Input material: blood, either unsorted or a sorted T cell fraction (not recorded which). All receptors come from a male donor with ankylosing spondylitis or in good health (not recorded which).

At least ten counts were recorded for this clonotype. The chain uses TRBV9 and TRBJ1-3; perhaps TRBD1 as D (5 bases). V was cut by 2 bases and J by 7 bases, with 16 bases left in between. Germline loops: CDR1 SGDLS, CDR2 YYNGEE. This CDR3 has 15 residues. Here the CDR3 DNA reads TGTGCCAGCAGCGTCGAGGGGAATCCTCATAACACCATATATTTT. Translation: CASSVEGNPHNTIYF.

This clonotype was seen ten or more times. This chain joins TRBV9 and TRBJ2-3; no clear D. Trimming shortened V by 3 bases and J by 1 base, and 12 bases separated the two germline ends. The CDR3 is 15 residues long. Germline CDR1 is SGDLS and CDR2 is YYNGEE. CDR3 residues: CASSATPPGTDTQYF. CDR3 nucleotides: TGTGCCAGCAGCGCAACGCCCCCGGGCACAGATACGCAGTATTTT.

This clonotype was counted many times. J is TRBJ1-1 and V is TRBV9; the D gene is possibly TRBD1 (6 bases). Trimming removed 7 bases from V and 4 bases from J, with 14 bases in between. CDR1 SGDLS and CDR2 YYNGEE come from the germline V gene. The CDR3 length is 13 residues. The CDR3 loop is CASSEGGFTEAFF. CDR3 bases: TGTGCCAGCTCAGAGGGGGGTTTCACTGAAGCTTTCTTT.

Many counts were recorded for this clonotype. CDR3 region: CASSVVSSPQDEQYF. CDR3 nucleotide sequence: TGTGCCAGCAGCGTAGTGAGCTCCCCTCAGGACGAGCAGTACTTC. J is TRBJ2-7 and V is TRBV9; D gene ambiguous. Germline V CDR1 and CDR2: SGDLS, YYNGEE. Trimming stripped 0 bases from V and 5 bases from J, with 15 bases between. CDR3 length: 15 amino acids.

This clonotype was seen many times. This is likely a read error, given that the CDR3 carries no conserved phenylalanine or tryptophan at its end. This chain uses TRBV9 with TRBJ2-3, with 9 bases identical to TRBD2. The junction had 3 bases not matched to a gene; V was cut back by 3 bases and J by 1 base. The germline gives CDR1 SGDLS, CDR2 YYNGEE. The CDR3 totals 15 residues. CDR3 protein: CASSERLAGTDTQYC. The DNA for the CDR3 is TGTGCCAGCAGCGAGAGACTAGCGGGCACAGATACGCAGTATTGT.

This clonotype was seen only a few times. The CDR3 sequence: CASSAIAGDHEQYF. The CDR3, as DNA: TGTGCCAGCAGCGCCATAGCGGGAGACCACGAGCAGTACTTC. The chain combines TRBV9 with TRBJ2-7; 9 bases line up with TRBD2. The CDR3 contains 14 residues. Germline CDR1 reads SGDLS; CDR2 reads YYNGEE. V lost 3 bases and J lost 5; bases outside the gene matches: 6.

This clonotype was recorded many times. The chain joins TRBV9 to TRBJ2-5, with 7 bases aligning to TRBD1. In germline, CDR1 is SGDLS, CDR2 YYNGEE. This CDR3 is built from 13 residues. The trim removed 4 bases at V and 3 bases at J, leaving 3 bases unmatched. CDR3 in amino acids: CASSQGVEETQYF. As DNA, the CDR3 is TGTGCCAGCAGCCAGGGGGTAGAAGAGACCCAGTACTTC. The full variable domain, with the rest looked up from reference TRBV9 and TRBJ2-5, is DSGVTQTPKHLITATGQRVTLRCSPRSGDLSVYWYQQSLDQGLQFLIQYYNGEERAKGNILERFSAQQFPDLHSELNLSSLELGDSALYFCASSQGVEETQYFGPGTRLLVL.

This clonotype was seen at least ten times. The chain's CDR3 is CASSVGGRERRQYF. In DNA form, the CDR3 reads TGTGCCAGCAGCGTAGGGGGACGAGAGAGACGGCAGTATTTT. V and J are TRBV9 and TRBJ2-3; D tentatively reads TRBD1 or TRBD2 (5 bases each). This CDR3 contains 14 residues. Germline V gives CDR1 SGDLS, CDR2 YYNGEE. The V and J ends lost 0 bases and 11 bases respectively, with 16 bases between them.

This clonotype came up many times. For the CDR3, the DNA is TGTGCCAGCAGCGTTCAGGTTTCAAGGGAGCAGTTCTTC. Translated: CASSVQVSREQFF. The chain combines TRBV9 with TRBJ2-1, with D uncertain. The CDR3 is 13 amino acids. CDR1 is SGDLS and CDR2 is YYNGEE in the germline V gene. V lost 2 bases to trimming and J lost 10 bases, with 13 bases between them.

This clonotype was observed many times. This chain connects TRBV9 to TRBJ2-7; TRBD1 aligns across 7 bases. There are 13 residues in the CDR3. CDR1 is SGDLS and CDR2 is YYNGEE in the germline V gene. Trimming removed 2 bases from V and 3 bases from J; junction bases left unmatched: 2. The CDR3 loop reads CASSVTGDYEQYF. CDR3 in DNA: TGTGCCAGCAGCGTCACAGGGGACTACGAGCAGTACTTC.

This clonotype was found many times. V is TRBV9 and J is TRBJ2-5; D unresolved. This CDR3 region has 14 residues. In germline, CDR1 is SGDLS, CDR2 YYNGEE. Trimming took off 0 bases at V and 5 bases at J, with 11 bases between the two ends. DNA for the CDR3: TGTGCCAGCAGCGTAGGGGTCCTCGGGGAGACCCAGTACTTC. Protein: CASSVGVLGETQYF. Based on the CDR3 plus reference TRBV9 and TRBJ2-5, the full variable domain is DSGVTQTPKHLITATGQRVTLRCSPRSGDLSVYWYQQSLDQGLQFLIQYYNGEERAKGNILERFSAQQFPDLHSELNLSSLELGDSALYFCASSVGVLGETQYFGPGTRLLVL.

This clonotype has a count of ten or more. The chain has TRBV9 and TRBJ2-5; no firm D call. The CDR3 spans 14 residues. V was clipped by 0 bases and J by 3 bases, with 9 bases between them. The germline gives CDR1 SGDLS, CDR2 YYNGEE. The CDR3 sequence is CASSVGPTKETQYF. The CDR3 coding sequence is TGTGCCAGCAGCGTAGGGCCTACCAAAGAGACCCAGTACTTC. Complete variable domain (other parts from reference TRBV9 and TRBJ2-5): DSGVTQTPKHLITATGQRVTLRCSPRSGDLSVYWYQQSLDQGLQFLIQYYNGEERAKGNILERFSAQQFPDLHSELNLSSLELGDSALYFCASSVGPTKETQYFGPGTRLLVL.

This clonotype was observed many times. The V call is TRBV9, the J call TRBJ2-1; 12 bases are shared with TRBD2. The CDR3 loop spans 14 amino acids. Germline lookup yields CDR1 SGDLS and CDR2 YYNGEE. V shed 3 bases and J 8 bases; nucleotides not matched to a gene: 3. The CDR3 DNA reads TGTGCCAGCAGCGGACTAGCGGGAGCCGATGAGCAGTTCTTC. The encoded protein is CASSGLAGADEQFF. The variable domain in full, with the rest retrieved from reference TRBV9 and TRBJ2-1, is DSGVTQTPKHLITATGQRVTLRCSPRSGDLSVYWYQQSLDQGLQFLIQYYNGEERAKGNILERFSAQQFPDLHSELNLSSLELGDSALYFCASSGLAGADEQFFGPGTRLTVL.

The sample holds many counts of this clonotype. The chain employs TRBV9 and TRBJ2-1; D is undetermined. Trimming removed 0 bases from V and 10 bases from J, with 14 bases in between. The CDR3 is 14 amino acids. Germline V gene data show CDR1 as SGDLS and CDR2 as YYNGEE. The CDR3 coding sequence is TGTGCCAGCAGCGTAGATTGGGCGGTTGGGGAGCAGTTCTTC. This encodes CASSVDWAVGEQFF.

This clonotype was detected many times. The V gene is TRBV9, the J gene TRBJ2-3; D assignment may be TRBD1 or TRBD2 (5 bases each). This CDR3 is built from 15 residues. Germline CDR1 reads SGDLS; CDR2 reads YYNGEE. Trimming removed 7 bases from V and 2 bases from J, with 17 bases in between. The CDR3 bases are TGTGCCAGCCGCCGCCAGGGACGGGACACAGATACGCAGTATTTT. It yields the protein CASRRQGRDTDTQYF.

The chain joins TRBV9 to TRBJ2-1; 11 bases agree with TRBD1. V shed 3 bases, J shed 9 bases, and the junction held 8 bases outside the gene matches. Germline V lookup: CDR1 SGDLS, CDR2 YYNGEE. The CDR3 consists of 15 residues. The CDR3 nucleotides read TGTGCCAGCAGCGCCTTCCTGGGACAGGGGGGTGAGCAGTTCTTC. Amino acid sequence: CASSAFLGQGGEQFF.

This clonotype occurred a few times. This chain links TRBV9 with TRBJ2-2; 9 nucleotides line up with TRBD1. J gave up 6 bases and V 1 base, and 7 bases lay outside the gene matches. Germline V gene data show CDR1 as SGDLS and CDR2 as YYNGEE. CDR3 length: 16 amino acids. The CDR3 nucleotides read TGTGCCAGCAGCGTAAAGGGACAGGGAAGGGCCGGGGAGCTGTTTTTT. It translates to CASSVKGQGRAGELFF.

This clonotype was found many times. This chain uses TRBV9 with TRBJ1-2; D is unresolved. Germline CDR1 and CDR2: SGDLS and YYNGEE. V lost 4 bases and J 6 bases, leaving 13 bases between the germline ends. The CDR3 loop spans 13 amino acids. The CDR3 DNA follows: TGTGCCAGCAGCCCCCGACTCACGGATGGCTACACCTTC. Its protein is CASSPRLTDGYTF.

This clonotype has ten or more counts. The chain links TRBV9 to TRBJ1-1; 8 nucleotides match TRBD1. Germline CDR1 is SGDLS and CDR2 is YYNGEE. The V segment lost 7 bases and the J segment 1 base; nucleotides outside the gene matches: 6. The CDR3 extends over 14 amino acids. The CDR3 loop is CASGRQGSNTEAFF. The CDR3 bases are TGTGCCAGCGGAAGACAGGGGTCGAACACTGAAGCTTTCTTT.

This clonotype was picked up many times. V gene TRBV9 combines with J gene TRBJ2-3; unclear D gene. CDR1 is SGDLS, CDR2 YYNGEE, per germline. There are 14 residues in the CDR3. V shed 0 bases and J shed 1 base, with 6 bases lying between them. CDR3 residues: CASSVVQGTDTQYF. In DNA form, the CDR3 reads TGTGCCAGCAGCGTAGTGCAGGGCACAGATACGCAGTATTTT.

This clonotype was picked up many times. This chain links TRBV9 with TRBJ2-1; D is possibly TRBD2 (6 bases). Germline CDR1 SGDLS, CDR2 YYNGEE. Trimming took off 4 bases at V and 0 bases at J, with 14 bases between the two ends. The CDR3 contains 16 residues. The CDR3 is CASSISGASSYNEQFF. The DNA for the CDR3 is TGTGCCAGCAGCATTAGCGGAGCGAGCTCCTACAATGAGCAGTTCTTC.